Listed below are T cell receptor beta chains from one sample, sequenced in a study of beta chain features in type 1 diabetes. The method was immunoSEQ multiplex PCR; TCRdb's version includes in-frame clones alone and lacks a portion of them. Of 120,000 to 150,000 clones in the sample, roughly 50% were seen once. Sequencing input: Tregs from blood. These receptors all come from a man aged 18 to 30 in good health. The CDR3 runs from the conserved cysteine through the conserved F or W. A D gene is named only where the DNA matches it firmly. Not every row has a clone size; where given, it reads once, few, many or a size class.

J gene: TRBJ2-7
V gene: TRBV28
D gene: -
clone size: -
CDR3 DNA: TGTGCCAGCGGCACCTACGAGCAGTACTTC
CDR3 protein: CASGTYEQYF

J gene: TRBJ2-5
V gene: TRBV5-1
D gene: TRBD2
clone size: few
CDR3 DNA: TGCGCCAGCAGCTTGGTTTTTGGTGCGGGGGGTACTCAAGAGACCCAGTACTTC
CDR3 protein: CASSLVFGAGGTQETQYF

J gene: TRBJ2-7
V gene: TRBV9
D gene: -
clone size: -
CDR3 DNA: TGTGCCAGCAGTGCCACAGGTTTACACTACGAGCAGTACTTC
CDR3 protein: CASSATGLHYEQYF

J gene: TRBJ1-2
V gene: TRBV29-1
D gene: TRBD1
clone size: -
CDR3 DNA: TGCAGCGTAAAACTCACAGGGGGCGTCTATGGCTACACCTTC
CDR3 protein: CSVKLTGGVYGYTF

J gene: TRBJ2-1
V gene: TRBV7-8
D gene: TRBD2
clone size: -
CDR3 DNA: TGTGCCAGCAGCTTAGCGGTCGGGGGGACCTACAATGAGCAGTTCTTC
CDR3 protein: CASSLAVGGTYNEQFF

J gene: TRBJ1-4
V gene: TRBV18
D gene: TRBD1
clone size: -
CDR3 DNA: TGTGCCAGCTCACACACCCTGACAGGGTATATCGCTAATGAAAAACTGTTTTTT
CDR3 protein: CASSHTLTGYIANEKLFF

J gene: TRBJ2-1
V gene: TRBV5-6
D gene: TRBD1
clone size: -
CDR3 DNA: TGTGCCAGCAGCCGGACAGGGGCTGAGCAGTTCTTC
CDR3 protein: CASSRTGAEQFF

J gene: TRBJ2-7
V gene: TRBV21-1
D gene: -
clone size: -
CDR3 DNA: TGTGCCAGCAGCAAAGGGCTGCGGGAAAGCTCCTACGAGCAGTACTTC
CDR3 protein: CASSKGLRESSYEQYF

J gene: TRBJ1-2
V gene: TRBV10-3
D gene: -
clone size: -
CDR3 DNA: TGTGCCATCACCAACGGGTTTAACTATGGCTACACCTTC
CDR3 protein: CAITNGFNYGYTF

J gene: TRBJ1-1
V gene: TRBV28
D gene: TRBD1
clone size: -
CDR3 DNA: TGTGCCAGCAGTTTGAGGACAGGGGCGCTGAACACTGAAGCTTTCTTT
CDR3 protein: CASSLRTGALNTEAFF

J gene: TRBJ2-7
V gene: TRBV18
D gene: -
clone size: few
CDR3 DNA: TGTGCCAGCTCACCTCAGCTAGCTGTCCCCTACGAGCAGTACTTC
CDR3 protein: CASSPQLAVPYEQYF

J gene: TRBJ1-2
V gene: TRBV5-8
D gene: -
clone size: -
CDR3 DNA: TGTGCCAGCAGCTTACGTGTTCACACCAGGGGCTATGGCTACACCTTC
CDR3 protein: CASSLRVHTRGYGYTF

J gene: TRBJ2-7
V gene: TRBV28
D gene: -
clone size: -
CDR3 DNA: TGTGCCACCCGCGATTTGTGGGAGCGGTACGAGCAGTACTTC
CDR3 protein: CATRDLWERYEQYF

J gene: TRBJ2-3
V gene: TRBV10-3
D gene: TRBD1
clone size: few
CDR3 DNA: TGTGCCATCATGGGACAGGGTCGAGATACGCAGTATTTT
CDR3 protein: CAIMGQGRDTQYF

J gene: TRBJ1-1
V gene: TRBV5-1
D gene: -
clone size: -
CDR3 DNA: TGCGCCAGCAGCTTGGAGGGGAGGGGCACTGAAGCTTTCTTT
CDR3 protein: CASSLEGRGTEAFF

J gene: TRBJ2-5
V gene: TRBV7-2
D gene: -
clone size: -
CDR3 DNA: TGTGCCAGCAGCCCACCGGGGACCCAGTACTTC
CDR3 protein: CASSPPGTQYF

J gene: TRBJ2-6
V gene: TRBV6-6
D gene: TRBD1
clone size: -
CDR3 DNA: TGTGCCAGCAGTCAGCAGGGGGCCGGGGCCAACGTCCTGACTTTC
CDR3 protein: CASSQQGAGANVLTF

J gene: TRBJ1-2
V gene: TRBV6-5
D gene: -
clone size: -
CDR3 DNA: TGTGCCAGCAGTTACTCTGGGGGGAATGCCTATGGCTACACCTTC
CDR3 protein: CASSYSGGNAYGYTF

J gene: TRBJ2-7
V gene: TRBV6-5
D gene: TRBD2
clone size: -
CDR3 DNA: TGTGCCAGCCAACGGGAGGGACATTTCTACGAGCAGTACTTC
CDR3 protein: CASQREGHFYEQYF

J gene: TRBJ1-6
V gene: TRBV5-1
D gene: -
clone size: -
CDR3 DNA: TGCGCCAGCAGCTTGGGAACACACCATAATTCACCCCTCCACTTT
CDR3 protein: CASSLGTHHNSPLHF

J gene: TRBJ1-1
V gene: TRBV28
D gene: -
clone size: -
CDR3 DNA: TGTGCCAGCTTTGCGATTCAGAACACTGAAGCTTTCTTT
CDR3 protein: CASFAIQNTEAFF

J gene: TRBJ2-3
V gene: TRBV5-1
D gene: TRBD2
clone size: -
CDR3 DNA: TGCGCCAGCAGCTTGGTTAGCGGGGGGGCCGGTACGCAGTATTTT
CDR3 protein: CASSLVSGGAGTQYF

J gene: TRBJ2-5
V gene: TRBV2
D gene: -
clone size: -
CDR3 DNA: TGTGCCAGCAGTGTAAAAAAAGCGGCAGCTTGGGAGACCCAGTACTTC
CDR3 protein: CASSVKKAAAWETQYF

J gene: TRBJ2-1
V gene: TRBV28
D gene: -
clone size: -
CDR3 DNA: TGTGCCAGCATCGACTCGGGGGAACCCTTCAATGAGCAGTTCTTC
CDR3 protein: CASIDSGEPFNEQFF

J gene: TRBJ1-3
V gene: TRBV28
D gene: TRBD1
clone size: -
CDR3 DNA: TGTGCCAGCAGTTCTCCAGGGGGCACTGGAAACACCATATATTTT
CDR3 protein: CASSSPGGTGNTIYF

J gene: TRBJ2-1
V gene: TRBV7-2
D gene: TRBD2
clone size: -
CDR3 DNA: TGTGCCAGCAGCCCCACTAGCGGGAGCTACAATGAGCAGTTCTTC
CDR3 protein: CASSPTSGSYNEQFF

J gene: TRBJ2-5
V gene: TRBV7-9
D gene: -
clone size: -
CDR3 DNA: TGTGCCAGCAGCTCACAAGAGACCCAGTACTTC
CDR3 protein: CASSSQETQYF

J gene: TRBJ2-7
V gene: TRBV6-6
D gene: TRBD1
clone size: -
CDR3 DNA: TGTGCCAGCAGACCGGGACAGATCTACGAGCAGTACTTC
CDR3 protein: CASRPGQIYEQYF

J gene: TRBJ2-3
V gene: TRBV5-4
D gene: TRBD2
clone size: -
CDR3 DNA: TGTGCCAGCAGCTCGAGCGGGGGGCACACAGATACGCAGTATTTT
CDR3 protein: CASSSSGGHTDTQYF

J gene: TRBJ2-2
V gene: TRBV19
D gene: -
clone size: few
CDR3 DNA: TGTGCCAGTACCACGCAGTACGGGGAGCTGTTTTTT
CDR3 protein: CASTTQYGELFF

J gene: TRBJ1-5
V gene: TRBV5-5
D gene: -
clone size: -
CDR3 DNA: TGTGCCAGCAGCTTGGCCGGAAGGGGCGCTGGGCAGCCCCAGCATTTT
CDR3 protein: CASSLAGRGAGQPQHF

J gene: TRBJ1-2
V gene: TRBV19
D gene: -
clone size: -
CDR3 DNA: TGTGCCAGTAGTATAGTTGACAGATATGGCTACACCTTC
CDR3 protein: CASSIVDRYGYTF

J gene: TRBJ1-2
V gene: TRBV7-9
D gene: -
clone size: -
CDR3 DNA: TGTGCCAGCAGCCTACAGGGACGCGGCTACACCTTC
CDR3 protein: CASSLQGRGYTF

J gene: TRBJ2-7
V gene: TRBV6-1
D gene: -
clone size: -
CDR3 DNA: TGTGCCAGCAGTGAGGGGCTACCTACCTACGAGCAGTACTTC
CDR3 protein: CASSEGLPTYEQYF

J gene: TRBJ1-2
V gene: TRBV7-2
D gene: -
clone size: -
CDR3 DNA: TGTGCCAGCAGCTTATCGGCAGGGGCTAACTATGGCTACACCTTC
CDR3 protein: CASSLSAGANYGYTF

J gene: TRBJ2-2
V gene: TRBV7-2
D gene: -
clone size: once
CDR3 DNA: TGTGCCAGCAGCTTAGTCGGTCAGACTCACACCGGGGAGCTGTTTTTT
CDR3 protein: CASSLVGQTHTGELFF

J gene: TRBJ1-4
V gene: TRBV7-8
D gene: -
clone size: -
CDR3 DNA: TGTGCCAGCAGCTTAGCGGCTGAAAAACTGTTTTTT
CDR3 protein: CASSLAAEKLFF

J gene: TRBJ2-1
V gene: TRBV5-1
D gene: TRBD2
clone size: -
CDR3 DNA: TGCGCCAGCAGCTTGGACCTAGCGGGCTCCTACAATGAGCAGTTCTTC
CDR3 protein: CASSLDLAGSYNEQFF

J gene: TRBJ1-1
V gene: TRBV18
D gene: -
clone size: -
CDR3 DNA: TGTGCCAGCTCACCACGGCCAACGAACACTGAAGCTTTCTTT
CDR3 protein: CASSPRPTNTEAFF

J gene: TRBJ2-7
V gene: TRBV11-2
D gene: -
clone size: -
CDR3 DNA: TGTGCCAGCAGCTTAGTTATACAGTACGAGCAGTACTTC
CDR3 protein: CASSLVIQYEQYF

J gene: TRBJ1-4
V gene: TRBV29-1
D gene: TRBD1
clone size: few
CDR3 DNA: TGCAGCGCGGCGACAGGGGGGAATGAAAAACTGTTTTTT
CDR3 protein: CSAATGGNEKLFF

J gene: TRBJ1-2
V gene: TRBV2
D gene: TRBD1
clone size: -
CDR3 DNA: TGTGCCAGCAGCCTAGACAGGGGCGGCTACACCTTC
CDR3 protein: CASSLDRGGYTF

J gene: TRBJ2-3
V gene: TRBV5-1
D gene: -
clone size: -
CDR3 DNA: TGCGCCAGCAGCTTGGCTCTTGCAGGGCCCCTTACGCAGTATTTT
CDR3 protein: CASSLALAGPLTQYF

J gene: TRBJ2-7
V gene: TRBV7-2
D gene: -
clone size: -
CDR3 DNA: TGTGCCAGCAGCTCCACCTACGAGCAGTACTTC
CDR3 protein: CASSSTYEQYF

J gene: TRBJ2-7
V gene: TRBV18
D gene: -
clone size: few
CDR3 DNA: TGTGCCAGCTCACCGGGCAACTACGAGCAGTACTTC
CDR3 protein: CASSPGNYEQYF

J gene: TRBJ1-2
V gene: TRBV10-3
D gene: -
clone size: -
CDR3 DNA: TGTGCCATCAGTGAAACGAGCTCACATGGCTACACCTTC
CDR3 protein: CAISETSSHGYTF

J gene: TRBJ1-1
V gene: TRBV6-1
D gene: -
clone size: few
CDR3 DNA: TGTGCCAGCAGTGTAATGGACAGCTACAACACTGAAGCTTTCTTT
CDR3 protein: CASSVMDSYNTEAFF

J gene: TRBJ2-3
V gene: TRBV30
D gene: -
clone size: -
CDR3 DNA: TGTGCCTGGAGTGTTATAGATACGCAGTATTTT
CDR3 protein: CAWSVIDTQYF

J gene: TRBJ2-3
V gene: TRBV5-1
D gene: -
clone size: few
CDR3 DNA: TGCGCCAGCGGGGGCAGTCCTAGCACAGATACGCAGTATTTT
CDR3 protein: CASGGSPSTDTQYF

J gene: TRBJ2-3
V gene: TRBV18
D gene: -
clone size: -
CDR3 DNA: TGTGCCAGCTCAGGGACAAACCGACAGCGCCGGACAGATACGCAGTATTTT
CDR3 protein: CASSGTNRQRRTDTQYF

J gene: TRBJ2-5
V gene: TRBV28
D gene: TRBD2
clone size: few
CDR3 DNA: TGTGCCAGCAGTTTATTCCGGGGGGGACGCGAGACCCAGTACTTC
CDR3 protein: CASSLFRGGRETQYF

J gene: TRBJ1-2
V gene: TRBV5-1
D gene: -
clone size: -
CDR3 DNA: TGCGCCAGCAGCGTTACAGGCGGCGTGTATGGCTACACCTTC
CDR3 protein: CASSVTGGVYGYTF

J gene: TRBJ2-1
V gene: TRBV6-6
D gene: TRBD1
clone size: few
CDR3 DNA: TGTGCCAGCAGCCGAGGACAGGGAAACAATGAGCAGTTCTTC
CDR3 protein: CASSRGQGNNEQFF

J gene: TRBJ2-5
V gene: TRBV6-1
D gene: -
clone size: -
CDR3 DNA: TGTGCCAGCAGGGCACAGGGAGCCGCGCAGACCCAGTACTTC
CDR3 protein: CASRAQGAAQTQYF

J gene: TRBJ2-3
V gene: TRBV18
D gene: TRBD2
clone size: few
CDR3 DNA: TGTGCCAGCTCACCAGGCAGCGGGGGATTTCGCACAGATACGCAGTATTTT
CDR3 protein: CASSPGSGGFRTDTQYF